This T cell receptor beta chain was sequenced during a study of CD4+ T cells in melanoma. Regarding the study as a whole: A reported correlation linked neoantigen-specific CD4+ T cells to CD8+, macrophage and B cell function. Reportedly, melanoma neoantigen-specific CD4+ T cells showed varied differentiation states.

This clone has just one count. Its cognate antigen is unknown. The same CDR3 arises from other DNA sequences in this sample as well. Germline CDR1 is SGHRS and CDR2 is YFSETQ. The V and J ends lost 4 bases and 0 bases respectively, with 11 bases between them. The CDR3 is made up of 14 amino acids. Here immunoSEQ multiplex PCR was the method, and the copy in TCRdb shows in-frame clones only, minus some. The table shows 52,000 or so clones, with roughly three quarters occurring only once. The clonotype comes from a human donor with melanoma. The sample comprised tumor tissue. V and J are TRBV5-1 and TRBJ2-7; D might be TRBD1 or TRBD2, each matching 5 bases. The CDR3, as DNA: TGCGCCAGCAGCCCCGGGACGGACTCCTACGAGCAGTACTTC. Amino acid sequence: CASSPGTDSYEQYF. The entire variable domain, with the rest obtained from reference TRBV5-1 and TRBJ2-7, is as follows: KAGVTQTPRYLIKTRGQQVTLSCSPISGHRSVSWYQQTPGQGLQFLFEYFSETQRNKGNFPGRFSGRQFSNSRSEMNVSTLELGDSALYLCASSPGTDSYEQYFGPGTRLTVT.